This T cell receptor (beta chain) is drawn from a study of shared clonotypes between healthy human individuals. The assay was immunoSEQ multiplex PCR, and TCRdb's table has in-frame clones only and misses some. The sample includes about 2.1 million clones, approximately 94% of them seen just once. The CDR3 is 17 amino acids. The junction had 6 bases not matched to a gene; V was cut back by 2 bases and J by 2 bases. Germline V gene lookup returns CDR1 MGHRA and CDR2 YSYEKL. CD45RO-negative, CCR7-positively selected cells formed the naive CD8 fraction, excluding terminally differentiated effector memory CD45RA+ cells.

The sequenced sample was naive CD8+ T cells from PBMCs. This TCR came from a man younger than 35 in good health. Some clones in this sample may be carry-over from other donors' samples. This rearrangement joins TRBV4-1 to TRBJ2-3; 11 bases are shared with TRBD2. The CDR3 DNA reads as TGCGCCAGCAGCCAAACTCTAGCGGGAGGTCTCACAGATACGCAGTATTTT. Its protein product is CASSQTLAGGLTDTQYF.